Listed below are T cell receptor beta chains from one sample, sequenced in a study of T cell changes during pregnancy in multiple sclerosis. Only in-frame clones appear in the TCRdb table, and some are missing; sequencing was by immunoSEQ multiplex PCR. The repertoire has around 100,000 clones, approximately 90% of them found once; the top ten carry 1.5%. This specimen was peripheral blood, taken in the third trimester of pregnancy. Receptors were obtained from a female donor with multiple sclerosis, enrolled in a pregnancy study. Both conserved end residues are part of each CDR3. Fields, in order: CDR3 protein, CDR3 DNA, D gene, J gene, V gene, clone size. D genes are given only for firm matches. Size values are once, few and many counts, or a class for expanded clones, and some rows have none.

CDR3: CASSKRWDSAYEQYF
DNA: TGTGCCAGCAGCAAACGTTGGGACAGCGCCTACGAGCAGTACTTC
D: TRBD1
J: TRBJ2-7
V: TRBV9
size: NA

CDR3: CAWRIRAGNTIYF
DNA: TGTGCCTGGAGAATACGAGCTGGAAACACCATATATTTT
D: NA
J: TRBJ1-3
V: TRBV30
size: NA

CDR3: CASSLTRDRGEQYF
DNA: TGCGCCAGCAGCTTAACTCGGGACAGAGGCGAGCAGTACTTC
D: TRBD1
J: TRBJ2-7
V: TRBV5-1
size: once

CDR3: CAPQGQGLREQYF
DNA: TGTGCCCCTCAGGGACAGGGTTTGCGCGAGCAGTACTTC
D: NA
J: TRBJ2-7
V: TRBV21-1
size: NA

CDR3: CASSGQGRGGDTQYF
DNA: TGTGCCAGCAGCGGACAGGGGAGGGGCGGAGATACGCAGTATTTT
D: NA
J: TRBJ2-3
V: TRBV9
size: NA

CDR3: CASSVDVQGARDYGYTF
DNA: TGTGCCAGCAGCGTAGACGTCCAGGGGGCGCGGGACTATGGCTACACCTTC
D: TRBD1
J: TRBJ1-2
V: TRBV9
size: NA

CDR3: CASRQGEGTDTQYF
DNA: TGTGCCAGTAGACAGGGGGAAGGCACAGATACGCAGTATTTT
D: TRBD1
J: TRBJ2-3
V: TRBV9
size: NA

CDR3: CASSLDRDGYTF
DNA: TGCGCCAGCAGCCTGGACAGGGATGGCTACACCTTC
D: TRBD1
J: TRBJ1-2
V: TRBV5-1
size: NA

CDR3: CASSVDLEGAGNTEAFF
DNA: TGTGCCAGCAGCGTAGACCTGGAAGGGGCTGGGAACACTGAAGCTTTCTTT
D: NA
J: TRBJ1-1
V: TRBV9
size: NA

CDR3: CSVGRVNTEAFF
DNA: TGCAGCGTTGGGCGGGTCAACACTGAAGCTTTCTTT
D: NA
J: TRBJ1-1
V: TRBV29-1
size: NA

CDR3: CASSPNTDYYGYTF
DNA: TGTGCCAGTAGTCCAAATACAGATTACTATGGCTACACCTTC
D: NA
J: TRBJ1-2
V: TRBV19
size: once

CDR3: CASSTRRDNYGYTF
DNA: TGTGCCAGTAGCACTCGGCGGGACAACTATGGCTACACCTTC
D: NA
J: TRBJ1-2
V: TRBV19
size: few

CDR3: CASSFDSSSGANVLTF
DNA: TGTGCCAGCAGCTTTGACTCCTCTTCTGGGGCCAACGTCCTGACTTTC
D: NA
J: TRBJ2-6
V: TRBV7-3
size: NA

CDR3: CASSSSRTGAGDGYTF
DNA: TGTGCCAGCAGCTCCTCTAGGACAGGGGCGGGAGATGGCTACACCTTC
D: TRBD1
J: TRBJ1-2
V: TRBV7-9
size: NA

CDR3: CASSQDREGGGSYEQYF
DNA: TGCGCCAGCAGCCAAGATCGGGAGGGGGGGGGCTCCTACGAGCAGTACTTC
D: TRBD2
J: TRBJ2-7
V: TRBV4-1
size: NA

CDR3: CASSLVPGTGARGSPLHF
DNA: TGTGCCAGCAGCTTAGTGCCCGGGACAGGGGCGAGGGGTTCACCCCTCCACTTT
D: TRBD1
J: TRBJ1-6
V: TRBV7-2
size: NA

CDR3: CASSPAGVWSKNIQYF
DNA: TGTGCCAGCAGTCCAGCGGGAGTATGGTCCAAAAACATTCAGTACTTC
D: TRBD2
J: TRBJ2-4
V: TRBV2
size: NA

CDR3: CASSIRREAFF
DNA: TGTGCCAGTAGTATAAGGAGGGAAGCTTTCTTT
D: NA
J: TRBJ1-1
V: TRBV19
size: NA

CDR3: CASSLDPASGRAGEQFF
DNA: TGTGCCAGCAGCTTAGATCCCGCCAGCGGGAGGGCCGGGGAGCAGTTCTTC
D: TRBD2
J: TRBJ2-1
V: TRBV7-2
size: NA

CDR3: CASSSRGLSSGNTIYF
DNA: TGTGCCAGCAGCTCCAGGGGACTAAGCTCTGGAAACACCATATATTTT
D: NA
J: TRBJ1-3
V: TRBV7-2
size: few

CDR3: CATLRGGTEAFF
DNA: TGTGCCACCCTTCGAGGGGGAACTGAAGCTTTCTTT
D: NA
J: TRBJ1-1
V: TRBV27
size: NA

CDR3: CASSSSGRGLYEQYF
DNA: TGTGCCAGCTCATCATCCGGGAGGGGGTTGTACGAGCAGTACTTC
D: TRBD2
J: TRBJ2-7
V: TRBV18
size: NA

CDR3: CASSKGEGGEQYF
DNA: TGTGCCAGCAGTAAGGGGGAGGGGGGCGAGCAGTACTTC
D: NA
J: TRBJ2-7
V: TRBV6-5
size: medium-sized

CDR3: CASSDRGVHEQYF
DNA: TGTGCCAGCAGTGACAGGGGGGTCCACGAGCAGTACTTC
D: TRBD1
J: TRBJ2-7
V: TRBV27
size: NA

CDR3: CASSLATGSYEQYF
DNA: TGTGCCAGCAGCTTAGCGACAGGTTCCTACGAGCAGTACTTC
D: NA
J: TRBJ2-7
V: TRBV7-9
size: NA

CDR3: CASSMSGANTGELFF
DNA: TGCGCCAGCAGCATGAGCGGGGCGAACACCGGGGAGCTGTTTTTT
D: TRBD2
J: TRBJ2-2
V: TRBV5-1
size: NA

CDR3: CASSESEQPQHF
DNA: TGTGCCAGCAGTGAATCCGAGCAGCCCCAGCATTTT
D: NA
J: TRBJ1-5
V: TRBV6-1
size: NA

CDR3: CASSLAGGGVYEQYF
DNA: TGTGCCAGCAGCTTAGCTGGGGGGGGCGTCTACGAGCAGTACTTC
D: NA
J: TRBJ2-7
V: TRBV7-8
size: NA

CDR3: CASSPHTPGEGYSGANVLTF
DNA: TGTGCCAGCAGCCCGCATACCCCGGGGGAAGGTTACTCTGGGGCCAACGTCCTGACTTTC
D: NA
J: TRBJ2-6
V: TRBV9
size: NA

CDR3: CASSTLGGTEAFF
DNA: TGTGCCAGCAGCACCCTAGGGGGCACTGAAGCTTTCTTT
D: NA
J: TRBJ1-1
V: TRBV9
size: NA

CDR3: CASSSKLALSTDTQYF
DNA: TGTGCCAGCAGTTCCAAACTAGCATTAAGCACAGATACGCAGTATTTT
D: NA
J: TRBJ2-3
V: TRBV6-5
size: NA

CDR3: CALRGGEQYGYTF
DNA: TGTGCCCTGCGGGGGGGGGAACAGTATGGCTACACCTTC
D: NA
J: TRBJ1-2
V: TRBV28
size: NA

CDR3: CASSLSGDYGYTF
DNA: TGTGCCAGCAGCTTATCAGGGGACTATGGCTACACCTTC
D: NA
J: TRBJ1-2
V: TRBV7-2
size: once

CDR3: CASSSQGLETQYF
DNA: TGTGCCAGCAGCTCCCAGGGTTTGGAGACCCAGTACTTC
D: NA
J: TRBJ2-5
V: TRBV9
size: NA

CDR3: CAWGSLSGRGETQYF
DNA: TGTGCCTGGGGTTCTCTTAGCGGGAGGGGGGAGACCCAGTACTTC
D: TRBD2
J: TRBJ2-5
V: TRBV30
size: NA

CDR3: CASTLLAGSNTGELFF
DNA: TGTGCCAGCACCCTACTGGCAGGGTCGAACACCGGGGAGCTGTTTTTT
D: NA
J: TRBJ2-2
V: TRBV6-6
size: NA

CDR3: CAWRGQYTGELFF
DNA: TGTGCCTGGAGGGGACAGTACACCGGGGAGCTGTTTTTT
D: TRBD1
J: TRBJ2-2
V: TRBV30
size: NA

CDR3: CATSRGLNVNEQFF
DNA: TGTGCCACCAGCAGGGGACTAAACGTGAATGAGCAGTTCTTC
D: TRBD2
J: TRBJ2-1
V: TRBV15
size: NA

CDR3: CASSQDMEGLYYEQYF
DNA: TGTGCCAGCAGCCAAGATATGGAGGGACTATACTACGAGCAGTACTTC
D: TRBD2
J: TRBJ2-7
V: TRBV14
size: NA

CDR3: CATRGDLRETQYF
DNA: TGTGCCACCCGCGGGGACCTCCGGGAGACCCAGTACTTC
D: NA
J: TRBJ2-5
V: TRBV11-1
size: NA

CDR3: CASSPSQGKGNQPQHF
DNA: TGTGCCAGCTCACCGTCTCAGGGTAAGGGCAATCAGCCCCAGCATTTT
D: NA
J: TRBJ1-5
V: TRBV18
size: NA

CDR3: CASSLGDSPLHF
DNA: TGTGCCAGCAGCTTAGGGGATTCACCCCTCCACTTT
D: NA
J: TRBJ1-6
V: TRBV5-4
size: once

CDR3: CASSIRDRVGYGYTF
DNA: TGTGCCAGCAGTATTAGGGACAGGGTCGGTTATGGCTACACCTTC
D: TRBD1
J: TRBJ1-2
V: TRBV28
size: NA

CDR3: CASSVPGAGANVLTF
DNA: TGTGCCAGCAGCGTGCCAGGGGCCGGGGCCAACGTCCTGACTTTC
D: NA
J: TRBJ2-6
V: TRBV5-4
size: NA

CDR3: CASSEGTSGRPGELFF
DNA: TGTGCCAGCAGTGAAGGGACTAGCGGAAGACCTGGGGAGCTGTTTTTT
D: TRBD2
J: TRBJ2-2
V: TRBV6-1
size: NA